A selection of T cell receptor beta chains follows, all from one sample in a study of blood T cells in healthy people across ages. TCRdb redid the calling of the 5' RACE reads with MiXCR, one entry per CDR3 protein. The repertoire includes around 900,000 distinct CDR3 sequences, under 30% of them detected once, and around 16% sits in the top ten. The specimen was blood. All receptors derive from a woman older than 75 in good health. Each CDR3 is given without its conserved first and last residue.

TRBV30,AWSVGGNQPQH
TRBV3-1,ASSQVGGNGYT
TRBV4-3,ASSQGRGIGTNEKLL
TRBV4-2,ASSQDRAGRYINYGYT
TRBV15,ATSTESSYNSPLH
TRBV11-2,ARIKKGQFETQY
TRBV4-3,ASSLDRANVNEQF
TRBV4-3,ASSQDVGVGAPYNEQF
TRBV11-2,ASRQDRVQTYEQY
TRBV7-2,ASSSYGNTEAF
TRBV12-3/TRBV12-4,ASSPPGLNSYYNEQF
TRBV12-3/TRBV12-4,ASSLPSTGILLTF
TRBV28,ASSFLSRSSYNSPLH
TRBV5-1,ASSQRDINYGYT
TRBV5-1,ASVNPGPRVSYEQY
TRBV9,ASSQNSAHYNEQF
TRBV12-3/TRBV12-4,ASVRASYGYT
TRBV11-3,ASSLEVGTGNTGELF